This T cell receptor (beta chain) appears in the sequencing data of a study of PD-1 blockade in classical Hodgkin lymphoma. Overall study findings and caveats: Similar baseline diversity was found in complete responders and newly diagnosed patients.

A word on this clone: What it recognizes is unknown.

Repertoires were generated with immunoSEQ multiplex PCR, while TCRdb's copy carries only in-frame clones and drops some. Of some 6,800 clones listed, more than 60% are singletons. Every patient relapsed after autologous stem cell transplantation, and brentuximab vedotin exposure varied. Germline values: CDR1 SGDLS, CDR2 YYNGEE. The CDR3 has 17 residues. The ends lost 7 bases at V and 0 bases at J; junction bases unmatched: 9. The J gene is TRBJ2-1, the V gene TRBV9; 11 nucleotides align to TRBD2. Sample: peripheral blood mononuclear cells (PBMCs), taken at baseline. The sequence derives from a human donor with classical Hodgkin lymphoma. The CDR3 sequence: CASALRLAGISYNEQFF. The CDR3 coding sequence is TGTGCCAGCGCCTTAAGACTAGCGGGAATCTCCTACAATGAGCAGTTCTTC.